This paragraph reports one T cell receptor beta chain. The specificity of this receptor is unknown. Base qualities are not recorded, but no much larger clone differs from it by a single base. The sample originates from a study of cytomegalovirus exposure and HLA in healthy donors (dated by TCRdb to 2017 to 2019). For the wider study: An earlier analysis of fewer than 750 of the donors reported approximately 260 Gb of sequence data and 95 million to 120 million unique TCR beta sequences obtained from about 179 million T cells. The study used immunosequencing to profile the T cell repertoires of around 600 subjects and linked those repertoires to cytomegalovirus serostatus. HLA typing included class I and class II loci at four-digit resolution. A separate validation cohort of about 110 different subjects was used in addition to the approximately 700-subject first cohort. The study combined high-throughput TCR immunosequencing, statistical association of individual TCRs with disease status, and machine learning to predict cytomegalovirus infection status. A later genetic analysis took genome-wide SNP genotypes for about three fifths of the 666 donors and used that subset as a discovery cohort. Donor age, sex, ethnicity and CMV serostatus were compiled together with the repertoire data. A later analysis re-examined previously published TCR beta repertoires from roughly 720 donors and added high-resolution HLA genotyping to investigate patterns of TCR occurrence. Among several hundred genotyped donors of the cohort, an average of approximately 240,000 unique TCR beta nucleotide sequences was sequenced per donor, of which 15% to 20% were non-productive. An early release that covered some 630 HLA-typed donors contained 300 to 350 gigabases of sequencing data and tens of millions of unique TCR sequences. An earlier analysis of some 600 of the donors applied high-throughput TCR beta sequencing to assess whether each TCR beta V gene segment acted as functional or pseudogenic. Four or five DR-DQ haplotypes were handled as single units for association and clustering because linkage in the cohort was strong. Every discovery cohort repertoire had been produced on one sequencing platform. In the later analysis, no new phenotypic data were used to find candidate immune exposures; instead, reliance was placed on TCR beta sequences and their occurrence across donors. The aim of the study was to test whether cataloging public T cell receptors could identify signatures of past pathogen exposure. Among the roughly 380 genotyped donors, 75% to 90% belonged to the genetic ancestry cluster associated with self-reported Caucasian donors. The number of typed donors differed by locus: 629-630 for A, B, C, DRB1 and DQB1; some 500 for DQA1; over 600 for DPA1; and approximately 450 for DPB1. General study outcomes and caveats: V-gene and J-gene trimming of TCR beta chains was associated with a missense DCLRE1C variant in a later genetic analysis, and the association was replicated in an independent cohort. A later analysis associated about 18,000 TCR beta sequences with specific HLA alleles at a false discovery rate of 0.05. Roughly uniform sequencing depth across donors was assumed in presence/absence analyses, although this assumption may not hold. Because HLA typing was missing for some donors at each locus, association tests included only the typed subset. A few of the identified cytomegalovirus-associated TCR beta chains were confirmed in vitro to be specific for cytomegalovirus antigens. Linkage disequilibrium might explain the correlated functional status among segregating V segments, but an unknown experimental factor could not be ruled out. The 87-base-pair reads could not distinguish some IMGT-functional V segments, including TRBV6-2 and TRBV6-3, so those segments were excluded. Across donors, most TCR sequences were observed very rarely, whereas some public TCRs were present in many individuals. In the study, some 160 TCR beta chains were listed as associated with cytomegalovirus. The only immune exposure information available for the cohort was CMV serostatus. Assigning TCR associations to individual alleles was difficult when HLA alleles, especially DR and DQ, strongly co-occurred. A further reported finding was that TCR beta sequences accurately predicted the HLA-A and HLA-B alleles for most subjects in the first cohort. A cluster of highly shared sequence variants was judged likely to represent a technical artifact of the sequencing pipeline. The earlier analysis of approximately 590 of the donors excluded seventeen rarely observed V segments, including chromosome 9 orphons, because counts were too low. According to a later analysis, parvovirus B19, influenza, CMV and Epstein-Barr virus appeared linked to several top co-occurrence clusters. According to the authors, the approach could potentially be generalized to other disease states and immunological phenotypes. In a later analysis, most CMV-associated TCR beta chains were found to appear HLA-restricted, with HLA associations seemingly driven largely by CMV exposure. The classifier was reported to diagnose cytomegalovirus status with high specificity and sensitivity in both the original and validation cohorts. A later analysis found that HLA-associated TCR beta chains were more clonally expanded and had lower generation probabilities than equally common non-associated chains. In this cohort, only TCR beta chains were sequenced, and detectable features were limited by the absence of alpha or paired-chain data. In an earlier analysis of 587 of the donors, most TCR beta V segments appeared in productive rearrangements about 87% or about 30% of the time, broadly matching IMGT annotations. According to a later genetic analysis, donors in an Asian-associated ancestry cluster had fewer N-insertions in productive TCRs than the approximately 690-donor mean. In a later analysis, the rate of TCR association differed among HLA loci, with DRB1 alleles having the most associated TCRs and HLA-C alleles having the fewest.

The library came from the immunoSEQ multiplex PCR assay. The multiplex PCR relied on a mix of 60 forward primers for TCR Vbeta segments and 13 reverse primers for TCR Jbeta segments. A multiplex PCR assay on genomic DNA amplified the CDR3 region of rearranged TCR beta genes. On the Illumina HiSeq System, the amplified TCR beta libraries were sequenced as 87-base-pair reads. The study's processing was this. A later analysis tallied 75 million to 95 million unique TCR beta chains across the 666 repertoires, and some 10 million of those chains were shared by two or more donors. Raw reads were error-corrected and collapsed into unique sequences by a nearest-neighbor algorithm in which closely related sequences were merged to remove PCR and sequencing errors. V, D and J gene segments were assigned by aligning CDR3 sequences to IMGT reference sequences. For a sequence to be retained, a match of at least six nucleotides was required to both a V gene segment and a J gene segment. Rearrangements were called productive when the CDR3 lacked stop codons and stayed in frame with V and J; all others were non-productive. Following IMGT convention, CDR3 was defined as the stretch from the second conserved V-encoded cysteine to the conserved J-encoded phenylalanine. The earlier analysis of 500 to 600 of the donors excluded sequences that lacked an unambiguous match to a single V gene segment. An earlier analysis of under 750 of the donors called V segments functional above 56.7% productive rearrangements and segregating when the between-donor standard deviation exceeded 5%. A statistical classification framework was built for diagnosing cytomegalovirus status from the catalog of TCR beta chain sequences. In a later analysis, TCR nucleotide sequences were compared against IMGT/GENE-DB human TR gene sequences so that V and J genes could be assigned. The TCRdist pipeline was used in a later analysis to assign CDR3 sequences and most-parsimonious VDJ recombination scenarios. In a later analysis, each TCR beta chain was defined by its CDR3 amino acid sequence together with its V-gene family, and reads without a unique V-gene family were excluded. A later analysis removed over 500 highly shared, low-generation-probability nucleotide sequences to deal with suspected cross-contamination and a sequencing artifact. In a later analysis, a clonal expansion index was calculated for each public chain from normalized within-repertoire ranks of inferred template counts. In a later analysis, generation probabilities were computed with a VDJ recombination model fitted to out-of-frame rearrangements, and the resulting probabilities were checked against IGoR. Hypergeometric tests were used in a later analysis to score TCR-TCR, TCR-HLA and TCR-CMV co-occurrence, with a repertoire-size bias correction applied to the TCR pairs. A later analysis estimated false discovery rates by permuting HLA or CMV assignments 20 times. In a later analysis, co-occurring TCRs were grouped with DBSCAN, and TCRdist sequence similarity was added when clustering was performed within HLA-allele-positive subsets. Co-occurrence clustering excluded repertoires with fewer than 30,000 or more than 120,000 public chains, plus five with anomalous nucleotide sharing. What TCRdb holds here is the immuneACCESS table cut down to in-frame rearrangements. Part of the clones is not present; checked against another copy, under half of the missing clones reflect an unresolved V gene, and the others are unexplained. V and J calls and clone size come straight from that table; D and trimming were deduced from the DNA. This sample is represented by about 270,000 clones; more than 80% of them were singletons. The ten most abundant clones make up roughly 4% of the sample.

For CDR1 and CDR2, the germline V gene lists SGHNT and YENEEA. At the junction V is shortened by 8 bases and J by 6 bases; bases outside the gene matches: 10. The cysteine opens and the phenylalanine closes a CDR3 of 14 amino acids. The only DNA kept is the CDR3, 42 bases in frame from the first base. The cohort was made up of around 720 healthy bone marrow donors. All cohort members were sampled while nominally healthy, although unrecorded immune exposures were likely present. The donor tested CMV seropositive, placing the donor among the 289 seropositive members of the cohort. Every donor gave a peripheral blood sample, and the peripheral blood mononuclear cells from that sample were used for TCR beta sequencing. The Qiagen DNeasy Blood Extraction Kit was used to extract genomic DNA from the blood cell samples.

The chain is encoded by TRBV11-3 joined to TRBJ2-1, with 7 central nucleotides matching TRBD1. This clonotype was sampled from a middle-aged man in good health and CMV-seropositive. Material: PBMCs. Read as DNA, the sequence is TGTGCCAGCCAACGGACAGGCATTGGCAATGAGCAGTTCTTC. Translated, this is CASQRTGIGNEQFF. Reference TRBV11-3 and TRBJ2-1 proteins supply the regions before and after the CDR3; the full variable domain is: EAGVVQSPRYKIIEKKQPVAFWCNPISGHNTLYWYLQNLGQGPELLIRYENEEAVDDSQLPKDRFSAERLKGVDSTLKIQPAELGDSAVYLCASQRTGIGNEQFFGPGTRLTVL.